The rows below give T cell receptor beta chains drawn from one sample of a study of lymphopenia after photon versus proton radiotherapy. TCRdb's copy holds only in-frame clones and misses some; the assay was immunoSEQ multiplex PCR. The sample consists of under 65,000 clones, about four fifths of them appearing once. The specimen was peripheral blood, collected from a patient treated with proton-based radiotherapy. Receptors were obtained from a man aged 55 to 70 with pancreatic cancer. Each CDR3 is given with its conserved first and last residue.

>TRBV7-8
CASSLVKEYEQYF
>TRBV7-9
CASSSRATDTQYF
>TRBV5-6
CASSRSTGSSYNEQFF
>TRBV2
CASSEQETQYF
>TRBV27
CASSLFFSGRSGENTQYF
>TRBV9
CASSSGQGMNTEAFF
>TRBV7-9
CASSRTGKVNTEAFF
>TRBV15
CATSRDVAGHSYEQYF
>TRBV6-1
CASSDRGRENIQYF
>TRBV4-1
CASSQDFLGRGRTEAFF
>TRBV11-2
CASSPGLAGEQYF
>TRBV5-1
CASSFGEAQGETQYF
>TRBV27
CAWDSSYNEQFF
>TRBV28
CASTGGGGDYGYTF
>TRBV7-9
CASSLEAGEQYF
>TRBV7-2
CASSLDQGFEQYF
>TRBV6-5
CASSSTGTNQPQHF
>TRBV30
CAWNGRGGQPQHF
>TRBV28
CASSSWTGPDTQYF
>TRBV28
CASSEQRLNTEAFF
>TRBV11-3
CASSGPGQGNGRSTF
>TRBV28
CASSLVLAGGTQYF
>TRBV28
CASSTTGTSRYEQYF
>TRBV6-5
CASSPYSGANVLTF
>TRBV4-3
CASSQDGRDRATNEKLFF
>TRBV7-3
CASSLRGRDEQFF
>TRBV27
CASSHRGYEQYF
>TRBV5-6
CASSLGLAGASYNEQFF
>TRBV5-1
CASSSAGTANTEAFF
>TRBV5-4
CASSASGASWAGELFF
>TRBV5-1
CASTNVGQGGVGTEAFF
>TRBV19
CASSISEGSTDTQYF
>TRBV7-2
CASSSRQGRQPQHF
>TRBV28
CASSPGFGSNQPQHF
>TRBV18
CASSPLAGGFIDTQYF
>TRBV19
CATMGQGSYEQYF
>TRBV7-6
CASSLGGTGEQFF
>TRBV28
CASSPGQGSVKGAKNIQYF
>TRBV7-3
CASSLRDRGEAFF
>TRBV30
CAWDGQGLTEAFF
>TRBV21-1
CASKGHEFQETQYF
>TRBV7-2
CASSFTRNEQFF
>TRBV5-5
CASSWGLATTYEQYF
>TRBV13
CASSLERGLLAKNIQYF
>TRBV28
CASSSPRRTGSEQYF
>TRBV28
CASSTGTASNYGYTF
>TRBV2
CASSQYEADTQYF
>TRBV6-6
CASSNLAGSGEQYF
>TRBV7-3
CASSDPGLAGDNEQFF
>TRBV7-8
CASSPPVGLQFF
>TRBV7-2
CASSLQHTDNGYTF
>TRBV7-6
CASSLPFGSQYF
>TRBV6-1
CASSGQGSLGKLFF
>TRBV29-1
CSVAPTSGELAKNIQYF
>TRBV10-3
CAISESGSSYNEQFF
>TRBV11-1
CASSPAGNEQYF
>TRBV19
CASTRAGRATPYGYTF
>TRBV9
CASSVSTGELFF
>TRBV11-1
CASSLTGTYEQYF